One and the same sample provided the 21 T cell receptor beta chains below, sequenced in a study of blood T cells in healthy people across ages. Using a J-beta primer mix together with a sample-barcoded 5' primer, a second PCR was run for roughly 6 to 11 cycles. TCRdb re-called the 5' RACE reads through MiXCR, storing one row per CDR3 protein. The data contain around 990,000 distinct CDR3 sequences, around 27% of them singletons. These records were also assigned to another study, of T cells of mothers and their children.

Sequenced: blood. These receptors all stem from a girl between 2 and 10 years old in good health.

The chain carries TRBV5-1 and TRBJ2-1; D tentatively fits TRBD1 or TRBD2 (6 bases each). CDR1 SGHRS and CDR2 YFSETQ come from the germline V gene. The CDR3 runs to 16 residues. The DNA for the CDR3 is TGCGCTTCGGGCTCGGGACATATTTCATCTAGCGATGAGCAGTTCTTC. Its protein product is CASGSGHISSSDEQFF. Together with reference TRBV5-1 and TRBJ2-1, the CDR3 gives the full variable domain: KAGVTQTPRYLIKTRGQQVTLSCSPISGHRSVSWYQQTPGQGLQFLFEYFSETQRNKGNFPGRFSGRQFSNSRSEMNVSTLELGDSALYLCASGSGHISSSDEQFFGPGTRLTVL.

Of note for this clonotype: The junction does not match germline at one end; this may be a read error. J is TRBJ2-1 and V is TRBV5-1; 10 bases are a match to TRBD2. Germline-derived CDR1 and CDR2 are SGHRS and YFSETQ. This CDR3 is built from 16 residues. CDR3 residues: CASSFIAGGSHNEQFF. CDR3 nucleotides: TGCGCCAGCAGCTTTATAGCGGGGGGCTCCCACAATGAGCAGTTCTTC.

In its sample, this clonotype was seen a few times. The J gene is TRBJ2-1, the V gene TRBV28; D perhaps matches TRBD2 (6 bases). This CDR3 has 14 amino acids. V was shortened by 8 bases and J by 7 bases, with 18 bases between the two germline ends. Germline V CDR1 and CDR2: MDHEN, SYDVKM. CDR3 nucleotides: TGTGCCAGCGAAGCGGCGGGGACGCAAAATGAGCAGTTCTTC. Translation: CASEAAGTQNEQFF.

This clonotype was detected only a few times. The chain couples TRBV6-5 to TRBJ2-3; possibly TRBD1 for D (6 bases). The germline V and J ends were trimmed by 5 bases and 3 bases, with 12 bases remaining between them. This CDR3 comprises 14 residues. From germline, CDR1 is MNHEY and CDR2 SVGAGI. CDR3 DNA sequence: TGTGCCAGCAGTGGGGACACCGATACAGATACGCAGTATTTT. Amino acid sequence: CASSGDTDTDTQYF.

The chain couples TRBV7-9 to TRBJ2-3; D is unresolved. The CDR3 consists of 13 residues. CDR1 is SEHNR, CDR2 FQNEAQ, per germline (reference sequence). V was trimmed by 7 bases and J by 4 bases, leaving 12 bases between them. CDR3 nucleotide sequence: TGTGCCAGCATGAAATCCTCAGCAGATACGCAGTATTTT. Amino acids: CASMKSSADTQYF.

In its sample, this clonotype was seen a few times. The CDR3 loop reads CASRGASRLEQYF. The CDR3 region has the DNA TGCGCCAGCAGAGGGGCTAGCCGTCTCGAGCAGTACTTC. The chain links TRBV4-1 to TRBJ2-7; D assignment may be TRBD1 or TRBD2 (5 bases each). Trimming pared 6 bases from V and 6 bases from J, leaving 15 bases between. The CDR3 loop spans 13 amino acids. Germline CDR1 reads MGHRA; CDR2 reads YSYEKL.

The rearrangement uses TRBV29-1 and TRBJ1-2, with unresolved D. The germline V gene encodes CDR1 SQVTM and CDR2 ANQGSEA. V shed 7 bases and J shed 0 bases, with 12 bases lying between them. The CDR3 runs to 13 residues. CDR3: CSAPLNSNYGYTF. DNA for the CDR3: TGCAGCGCACCCTTAAATTCTAACTATGGCTACACCTTC.

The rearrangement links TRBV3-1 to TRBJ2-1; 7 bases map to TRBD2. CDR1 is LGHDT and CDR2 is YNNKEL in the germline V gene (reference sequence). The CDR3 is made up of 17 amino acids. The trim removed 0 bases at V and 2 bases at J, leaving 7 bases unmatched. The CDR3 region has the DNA TGTGCCAGCAGCCAAGATCTCGGGGGGAGGACCTACAATGAGCAGTTCTTC. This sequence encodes CASSQDLGGRTYNEQFF.

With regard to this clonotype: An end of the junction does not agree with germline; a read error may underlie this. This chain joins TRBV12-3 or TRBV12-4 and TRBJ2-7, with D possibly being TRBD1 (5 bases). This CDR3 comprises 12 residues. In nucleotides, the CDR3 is TGTGCCGGCAGTCGTGGGGCTTACGAGCAGTACTTC. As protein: CAGSRGAYEQYF.

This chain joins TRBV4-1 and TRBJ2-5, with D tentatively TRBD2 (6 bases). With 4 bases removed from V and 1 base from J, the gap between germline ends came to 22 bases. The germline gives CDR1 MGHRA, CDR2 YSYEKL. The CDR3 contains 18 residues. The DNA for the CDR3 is TGCGCCAGCAGCCGAGCGGATATAGCGGAGGGGATCCAAGAGACCCAGTACTTC. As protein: CASSRADIAEGIQETQYF.

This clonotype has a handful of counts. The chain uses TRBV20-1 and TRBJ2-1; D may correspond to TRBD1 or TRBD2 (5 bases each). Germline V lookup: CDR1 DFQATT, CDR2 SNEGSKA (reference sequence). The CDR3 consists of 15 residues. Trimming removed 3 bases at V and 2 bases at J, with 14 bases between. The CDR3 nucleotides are TGCAGTGCTAGTCTCGACAGAGCGGCCTACAATGAGCAGTTCTTC. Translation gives CSASLDRAAYNEQFF.

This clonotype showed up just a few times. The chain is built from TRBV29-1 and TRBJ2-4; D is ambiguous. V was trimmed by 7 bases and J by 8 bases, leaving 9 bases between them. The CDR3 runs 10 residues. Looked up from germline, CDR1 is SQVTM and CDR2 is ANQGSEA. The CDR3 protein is CSGTSDIQYF. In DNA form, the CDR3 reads TGCAGCGGAACAAGTGACATTCAGTACTTC.

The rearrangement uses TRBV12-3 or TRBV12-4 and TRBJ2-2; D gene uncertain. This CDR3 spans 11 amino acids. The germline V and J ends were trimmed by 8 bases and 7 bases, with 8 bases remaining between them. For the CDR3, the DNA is TGTGCCAGCGGCTTCTTCGGGGAGCTGTTTTTT. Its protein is CASGFFGELFF.

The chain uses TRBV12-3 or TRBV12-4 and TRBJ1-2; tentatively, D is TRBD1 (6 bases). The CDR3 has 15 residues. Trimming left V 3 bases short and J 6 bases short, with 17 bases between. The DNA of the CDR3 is TGTGCCAGCAGTTTTCGGGTTTGGGGGGACAATGGCTACACCTTC. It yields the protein CASSFRVWGDNGYTF.

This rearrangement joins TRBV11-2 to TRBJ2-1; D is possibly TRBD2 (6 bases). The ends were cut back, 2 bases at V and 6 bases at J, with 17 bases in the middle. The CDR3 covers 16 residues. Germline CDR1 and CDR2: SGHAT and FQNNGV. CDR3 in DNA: TGTGCCAGCAGCTTATGGGAACTGACTAGGCTCAATGAGCAGTTCTTC. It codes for CASSLWELTRLNEQFF.

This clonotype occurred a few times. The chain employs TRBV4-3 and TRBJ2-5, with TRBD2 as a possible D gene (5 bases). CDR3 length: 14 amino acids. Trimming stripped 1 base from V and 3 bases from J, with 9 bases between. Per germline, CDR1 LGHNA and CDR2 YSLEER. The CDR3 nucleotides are TGCGCCAGCAGCCAAGTCCACGGGGAAGAGACCCAGTACTTC. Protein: CASSQVHGEETQYF.

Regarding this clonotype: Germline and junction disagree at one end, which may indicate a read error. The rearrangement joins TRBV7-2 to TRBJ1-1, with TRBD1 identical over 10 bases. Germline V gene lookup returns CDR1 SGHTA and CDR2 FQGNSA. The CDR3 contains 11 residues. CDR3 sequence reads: CASSQRQGAYF. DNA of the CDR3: TGTGCCAGCAGCCAAAGACAGGGGGCCTACTTT.

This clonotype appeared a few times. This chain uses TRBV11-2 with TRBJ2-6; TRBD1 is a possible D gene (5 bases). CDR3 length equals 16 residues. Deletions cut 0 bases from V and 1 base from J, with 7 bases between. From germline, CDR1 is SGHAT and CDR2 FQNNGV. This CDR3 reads CASSLDPGSGANVLTF. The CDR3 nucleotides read TGTGCCAGCAGCTTAGACCCAGGGTCTGGGGCCAACGTCCTGACTTTC.

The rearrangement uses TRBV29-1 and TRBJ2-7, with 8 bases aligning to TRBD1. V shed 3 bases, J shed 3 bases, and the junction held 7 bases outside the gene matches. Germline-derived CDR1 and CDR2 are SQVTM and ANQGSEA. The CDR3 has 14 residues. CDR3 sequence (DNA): TGCAGCGTTGAGGGGGGACAGGAGTTCTACGAGCAGTACTTC. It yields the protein CSVEGGQEFYEQYF.

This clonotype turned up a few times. CDR3: CASSKSLNTEAFF. CDR3 sequence (DNA): TGTGCCAGCAGCAAGAGCCTGAACACTGAAGCTTTCTTT. This chain uses TRBV2 with TRBJ1-1; D not resolved. Germline CDR1 reads SNHLY; CDR2 reads FYNNEI. The V gene lost 6 bases and the J gene lost 0 bases, with 8 bases spanning the gap. This CDR3 is 13 amino acids long. Variable domain in full (rest from reference TRBV2 and TRBJ1-1): EPEVTQTPSHQVTQMGQEVILRCVPISNHLYFYWYRQILGQKVEFLVSFYNNEISEKSEIFDDQFSVERPDGSNFTLKIRSTKLEDSAMYFCASSKSLNTEAFFGQGTRLTVV.

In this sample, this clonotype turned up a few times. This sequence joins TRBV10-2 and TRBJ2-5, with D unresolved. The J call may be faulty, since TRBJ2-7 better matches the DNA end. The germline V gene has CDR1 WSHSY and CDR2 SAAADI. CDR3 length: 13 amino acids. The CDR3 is CASSFRGVHEQYF. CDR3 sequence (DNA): TGCGCCAGCTCATTCCGAGGAGTCCACGAGCAGTACTTC.